This TCR beta chain stems from a study of immune heterogeneity within non-small cell lung tumors. Study as a whole: Classification of the tumors gave 4 squamous cell carcinomas, over nine non-squamous carcinomas and 1 not otherwise specified.

Study-wide points: Identical dominant CDR3 beta clonotypes spanned tumor sites within a patient, beside site-unique high-frequency clones.

Multiplex PCR was performed with 32 V and 13 J primers, and it amplified TCR beta CDR3. Via MiXCR, TCRdb re-called the multiplex PCR reads, giving one row per CDR3 protein. The top ten hold about a quarter of the sample, which has 9,500 to 11,000 distinct CDR3 sequences, around a quarter seen once. Bulk tumor genomic DNA was the template, and each sample received around 560 ng. Every primary tumor yielded several biopsies, spaced far apart, that were taken during surgery. Enrolled patients presented with newly diagnosed, previously untreated non-small cell lung cancer and underwent curative surgery. The CDR3 spans 12 residues. Germline V gene lookup returns CDR1 GTSNPN and CDR2 SVGIG (reference sequence). Deletions cut 0 bases from V and 14 bases from J, with 15 bases between. As for this clonotype: The antigen remains undetermined.

The chain combines TRBV30 with TRBJ2-3; TRBD1 is a possible D gene (5 bases). The TCR originated in a woman in her 50s with non-small cell lung cancer. Material: lung tumor tissue. The CDR3 loop is CAWSVGQLSTYF. CDR3 nucleotides: TGTGCCTGGAGTGTAGGACAACTGAGTACGTATTTT. The whole variable domain, remainder taken from reference TRBV30 and TRBJ2-3, is SQTIHQWPATLVQPVGSPLSLECTVEGTSNPNLYWYRQAAGRGLQLLFYSVGIGQISSEVPQNLSASRPQDRQFILSSKKLLLSDSGFYLCAWSVGQLSTYFGPGTRLTVL.